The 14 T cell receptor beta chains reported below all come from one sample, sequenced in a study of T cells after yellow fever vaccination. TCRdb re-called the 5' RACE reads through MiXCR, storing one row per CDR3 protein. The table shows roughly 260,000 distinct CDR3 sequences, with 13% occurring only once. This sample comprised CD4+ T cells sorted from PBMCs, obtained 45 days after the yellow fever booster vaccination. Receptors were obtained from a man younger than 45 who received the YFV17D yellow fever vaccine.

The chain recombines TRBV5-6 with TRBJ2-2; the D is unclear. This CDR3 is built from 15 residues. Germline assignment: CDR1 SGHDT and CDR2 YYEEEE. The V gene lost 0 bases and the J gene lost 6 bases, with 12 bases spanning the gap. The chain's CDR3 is CASSLVSTRSGELFF. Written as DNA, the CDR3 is TGTGCCAGCAGCTTGGTGTCCACAAGGTCCGGGGAGCTGTTTTTT.

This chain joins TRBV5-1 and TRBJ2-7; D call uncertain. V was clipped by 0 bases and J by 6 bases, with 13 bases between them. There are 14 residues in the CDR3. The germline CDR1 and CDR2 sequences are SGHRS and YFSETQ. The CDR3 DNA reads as TGCGCCAGCAGCTTGGCTCCTTTCGGGCCCGAGCAGTACTTC. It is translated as CASSLAPFGPEQYF.

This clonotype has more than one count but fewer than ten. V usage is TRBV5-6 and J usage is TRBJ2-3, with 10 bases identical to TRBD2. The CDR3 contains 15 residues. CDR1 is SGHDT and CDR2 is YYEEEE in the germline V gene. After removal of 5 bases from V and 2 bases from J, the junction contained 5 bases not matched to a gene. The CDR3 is CASRSSGSSTDTQYF. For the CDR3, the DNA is TGTGCCAGCAGATCTAGCGGGAGTTCCACAGATACGCAGTATTTT.

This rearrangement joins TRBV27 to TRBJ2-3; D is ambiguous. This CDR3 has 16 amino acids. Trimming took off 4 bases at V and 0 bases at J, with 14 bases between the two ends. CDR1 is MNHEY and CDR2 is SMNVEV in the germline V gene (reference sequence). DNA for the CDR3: TGTGCCAGCAGTTCACGAAGGGTGGGCAGCACAGATACGCAGTATTTT. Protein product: CASSSRRVGSTDTQYF.

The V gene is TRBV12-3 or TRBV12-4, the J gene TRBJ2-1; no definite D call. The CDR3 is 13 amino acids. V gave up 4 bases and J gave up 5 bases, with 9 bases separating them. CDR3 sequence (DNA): TGTGCCAGCAGTTGGGTACTCGACAATGAGCAGTTCTTC. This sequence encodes CASSWVLDNEQFF.

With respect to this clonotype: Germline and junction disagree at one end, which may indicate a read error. CDR3 protein: CACSLAGRASIGTQYF. As DNA, the CDR3 is TGTGCCTGCAGCTTAGCGGGCAGGGCCTCTATTGGGACCCAGTACTTC. The genes are TRBV7-2 and TRBJ2-5; 7 bases fit TRBD2. Germline values: CDR1 SGHTA, CDR2 FQGNSA. This CDR3 is built from 16 residues.

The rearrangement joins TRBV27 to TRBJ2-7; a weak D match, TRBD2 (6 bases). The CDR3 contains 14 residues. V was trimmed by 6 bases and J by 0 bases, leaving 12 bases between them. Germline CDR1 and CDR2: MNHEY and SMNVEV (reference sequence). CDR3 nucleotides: TGTGCCAGCAGCACGCAGACTAGCTCCTACGAGCAGTACTTC. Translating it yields CASSTQTSSYEQYF.

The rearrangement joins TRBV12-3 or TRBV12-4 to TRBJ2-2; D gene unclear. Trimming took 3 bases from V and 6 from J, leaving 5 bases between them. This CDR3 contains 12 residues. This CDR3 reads CASSFISGELFF. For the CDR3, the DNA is TGTGCCAGCAGTTTTATCTCCGGGGAGCTGTTTTTT.

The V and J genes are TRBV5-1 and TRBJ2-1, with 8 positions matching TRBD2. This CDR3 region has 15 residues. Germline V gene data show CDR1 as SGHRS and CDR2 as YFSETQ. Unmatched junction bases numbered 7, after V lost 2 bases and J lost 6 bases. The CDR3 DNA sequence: TGCGCCAGCAGCTTATCGGGACTAGGCAGCAATGAGCAGTTCTTC. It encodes CASSLSGLGSNEQFF.

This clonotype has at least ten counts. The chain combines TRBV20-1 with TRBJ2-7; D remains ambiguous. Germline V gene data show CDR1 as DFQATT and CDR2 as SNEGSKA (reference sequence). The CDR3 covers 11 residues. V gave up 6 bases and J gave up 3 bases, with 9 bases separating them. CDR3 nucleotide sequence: TGCAGTGCACAGAGAGACTACGAGCAGTACTTC. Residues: CSAQRDYEQYF.

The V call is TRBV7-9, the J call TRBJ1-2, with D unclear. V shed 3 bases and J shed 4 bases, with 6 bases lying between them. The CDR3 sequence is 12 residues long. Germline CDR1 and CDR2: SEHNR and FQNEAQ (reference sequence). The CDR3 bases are TGTGCCAGCAGCTTTGATATCTATGGCTACACCTTC. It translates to CASSFDIYGYTF.

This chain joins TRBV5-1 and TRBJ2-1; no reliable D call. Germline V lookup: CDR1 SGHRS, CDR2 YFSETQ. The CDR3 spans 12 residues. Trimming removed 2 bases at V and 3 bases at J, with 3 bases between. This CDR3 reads CASSFIYNEQFF. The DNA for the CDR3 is TGCGCCAGCAGCTTTATCTACAATGAGCAGTTCTTC.

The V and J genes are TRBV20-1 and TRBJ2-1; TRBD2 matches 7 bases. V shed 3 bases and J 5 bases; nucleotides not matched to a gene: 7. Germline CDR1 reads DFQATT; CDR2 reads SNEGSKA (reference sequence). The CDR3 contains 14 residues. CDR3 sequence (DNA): TGCAGTGCTAGGGGGCGGGACTACGACAATGAGCAGTTCTTC. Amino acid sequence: CSARGRDYDNEQFF.

Here the CDR3 reads CASSLPHTYEQYF. As DNA, the CDR3 is TGTGCCAGCAGCTTACCTCATACCTACGAGCAGTACTTC. The chain has TRBV5-6 and TRBJ2-7; D uncertain. The CDR3 length is 13 residues. Trimming took off 2 bases at V and 2 bases at J, with 8 bases between the two ends. CDR1 is SGHDT, CDR2 YYEEEE, per germline.